These 3 T cell receptor beta chains originate from one sample sequenced in a study of identical twins. MiXCR was run by TCRdb on the 5' RACE reads, yielding one entry per CDR3 protein. The table records 640,000 or so distinct CDR3 sequences, approximately 6% of them present only once. Source material: naive T cells sorted from blood. Every receptor here comes from a man between 18 and 29 years old in good health.

This clonotype was counted ten times or more. CDR3 protein: CASSLIAGGGYEQYF. DNA for the CDR3: TGTGCCAGCAGTTTGATAGCGGGAGGGGGGTACGAGCAGTACTTC. The chain combines TRBV27 with TRBJ2-7, with TRBD2 matching 11 bases. This CDR3 spans 15 amino acids. V was pared by 3 bases and J by 4 bases, with 5 bases of the junction left unmatched. Germline V gene data show CDR1 as MNHEY and CDR2 as SMNVEV (reference sequence).

This clonotype was counted at least ten times. This chain joins TRBV5-5 and TRBJ2-2; D possibly corresponds to TRBD2 (6 bases). In germline, CDR1 is SGHKS, CDR2 YYEKEE (reference sequence). The V and J ends lost 1 base and 4 bases respectively, with 14 bases between them. This CDR3 has 16 amino acids. CDR3 protein: CASSLLGLVATGELFF. The CDR3 DNA reads as TGTGCCAGCAGCTTGTTGGGACTGGTTGCCACCGGGGAGCTGTTTTTT.

In this sample, this clonotype turned up many times. At one end the junction does not follow the germline gene, possibly because of a read error. The chain combines TRBV12-3 or TRBV12-4 with TRBJ2-2; 10 bases agree with TRBD2. The CDR3 is 15 residues long. The CDR3 region is CASSLAGVRTGELFF. CDR3 bases: TGTGCCAGCAGTCTAGCGGGAGTTCGGACCGGGGAGCTGTTTTTT.